Listed below are T cell receptor beta chains from one sample, sequenced in a study of T cells in Graves' hyperthyroidism and ophthalmopathy. TCRdb used MiXCR to reprocess the multiplex PCR reads, holding one entry per CDR3 protein. Of 750,000 to 950,000 distinct CDR3 sequences in the sample, about 38% were seen once. Specimen: blood. The receptor set was obtained from a man younger than 35 with Graves' hyperthyroidism. CDR3s leave out the opening cysteine and the closing phenylalanine or tryptophan. A D gene is named only where the DNA matches it firmly. Size tells how often a clone was seen (once, few, many) or the class of an expanded clone, and some rows leave it out.

abundance	d_gene	v_gene	j_gene	len	CDR3aa
-	TRBD2	TRBV5-1	TRBJ2-7	12	ASSSSGGGYEQY
-	-	TRBV2	TRBJ2-7	11	ASSYTDIYEQY
few	-	TRBV5-1	TRBJ2-7	13	ASSTTGQISYEQY
-	-	TRBV19	TRBJ1-5	13	ASSIAGVRNQPQH
-	-	TRBV24-1	TRBJ2-2	12	ASGDHRNTGELF
-	-	TRBV19	TRBJ2-7	12	ASSMAGISYEQY
-	-	TRBV7-9	TRBJ1-4	12	ASSSVAGDEKLF
few	TRBD1	TRBV6-1	TRBJ1-5	14	ASRDRTDNSNQPQH
many	-	TRBV7-2	TRBJ1-5	11	ASSLGRDQPQH
-	-	TRBV2	TRBJ2-7	10	ASSKGSHEQY
few	TRBD1	TRBV7-2	TRBJ1-1	13	ASSSPDRGQSEAF
-	-	TRBV7-2	TRBJ2-7	12	ASSFNRLSYEQY
many	-	TRBV29-1	TRBJ2-5	12	SVLTGGQSETQY
-	-	TRBV7-9	TRBJ2-6	8	ARGANVLT
few	-	TRBV7-2	TRBJ2-7	13	ASSPGLGPSYEQY
once	-	TRBV10-3	TRBJ2-5	11	AISEAAQETQY
many	-	TRBV7-8	TRBJ2-7	14	ASSYLTESPTYEQY
-	-	TRBV6-5	TRBJ2-2	11	ASEGGNTGELF
-	-	TRBV12-3/TRBV12-4	TRBJ2-7	12	ASSPGEGEGEQY
-	TRBD2	TRBV24-1	TRBJ2-7	12	ATSDSGGTYEQY
-	-	TRBV4-1	TRBJ1-1	15	ASSEGSVRLGGTEAF
-	-	TRBV7-8	TRBJ1-6	13	ASSLRRVGNSPLH
few	-	TRBV9	TRBJ2-5	12	ASSSQTEQETQY
few	-	TRBV9	TRBJ2-5	14	ASSVSVGGLGETQY
-	TRBD2	TRBV12-3/TRBV12-4	TRBJ2-7	14	ASTGLAGALSYEQY
-	-	TRBV12-3/TRBV12-4	TRBJ1-3	11	ASSFRGGDTIY
many	-	TRBV7-9	TRBJ1-2	14	ASSSPGVVNRYGYT
many	-	TRBV7-8	TRBJ2-7	11	ASRVGPHYEQY
-	TRBD1	TRBV5-1	TRBJ1-6	13	ASSFSRDSNSPLH
many	TRBD1	TRBV20-1	TRBJ1-3	10	SAPGQGNTIY
-	-	TRBV29-1	TRBJ1-1	9	SARTYTEAF
few	-	TRBV2	TRBJ1-1	10	ASSDSPTEAF
-	-	TRBV7-6	TRBJ2-5	13	ASSKEGGLRETQY
-	TRBD1	TRBV7-9	TRBJ1-3	13	ASSLGQGNRNTIY
few	-	TRBV12-3/TRBV12-4	TRBJ1-1	11	ASRREVNTEAF
-	-	TRBV29-1	TRBJ2-7	10	SVGRRGYEQY
few	-	TRBV5-6	TRBJ1-5	12	ASSSGRGNQPQH
-	-	TRBV5-6	TRBJ2-7	13	ASSLVVLGLNEQY
many	TRBD1	TRBV20-1	TRBJ2-7	12	SARMPDRGYEQY
-	TRBD1	TRBV20-1	TRBJ2-7	12	SASQDRASYEQY
many	-	TRBV29-1	TRBJ1-1	10	SVGIGNTEAF
-	TRBD2	TRBV10-3	TRBJ2-7	12	AISGGGVLYEQY
few	TRBD1	TRBV7-2	TRBJ1-1	13	ASAYRGQSDTEAF
-	-	TRBV27	TRBJ1-3	11	ASSPYSGNTIY